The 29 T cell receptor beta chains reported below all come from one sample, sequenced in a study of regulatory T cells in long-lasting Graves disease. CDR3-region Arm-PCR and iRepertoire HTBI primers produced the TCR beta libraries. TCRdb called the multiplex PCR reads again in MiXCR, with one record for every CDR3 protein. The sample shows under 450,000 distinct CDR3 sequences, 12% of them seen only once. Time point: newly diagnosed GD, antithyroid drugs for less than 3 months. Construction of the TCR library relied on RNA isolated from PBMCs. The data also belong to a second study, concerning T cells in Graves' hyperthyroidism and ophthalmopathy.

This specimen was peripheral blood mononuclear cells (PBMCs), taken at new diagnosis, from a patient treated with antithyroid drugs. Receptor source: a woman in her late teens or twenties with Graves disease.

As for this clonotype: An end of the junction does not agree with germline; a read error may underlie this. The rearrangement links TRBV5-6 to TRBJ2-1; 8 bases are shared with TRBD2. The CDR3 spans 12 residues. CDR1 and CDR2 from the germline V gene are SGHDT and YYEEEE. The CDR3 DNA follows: TGTGCCAGCAGCTTGGGGCGGGGGGCCACTCACTTC. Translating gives CASSLGRGATHF.

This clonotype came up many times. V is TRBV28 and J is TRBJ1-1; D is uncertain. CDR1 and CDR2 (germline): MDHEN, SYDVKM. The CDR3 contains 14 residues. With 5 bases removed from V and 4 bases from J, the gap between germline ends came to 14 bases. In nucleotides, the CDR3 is TGTGCCAGCAGTCCTCCTTCTCTGGTCACTGAAGCTTTCTTT. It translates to CASSPPSLVTEAFF. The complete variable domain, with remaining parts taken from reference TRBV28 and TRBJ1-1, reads DVKVTQSSRYLVKRTGEKVFLECVQDMDHENMFWYRQDPGLGLRLIYFSYDVKMKEKGDIPEGYSVSREKKERFSLILESASTNQTSMYLCASSPPSLVTEAFFGQGTRLTVV.

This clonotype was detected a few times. CDR3 sequence: CASSLFGGVVRNTEAFF. The CDR3 DNA is TGTGCCAGCAGTTTATTTGGAGGTGTGGTACGGAACACTGAAGCTTTCTTT. The chain is built from TRBV12-3 or TRBV12-4 and TRBJ1-1; D is undetermined. Trimming pared 2 bases from V and 1 base from J, leaving 17 bases between. The CDR3 has 17 amino acids.

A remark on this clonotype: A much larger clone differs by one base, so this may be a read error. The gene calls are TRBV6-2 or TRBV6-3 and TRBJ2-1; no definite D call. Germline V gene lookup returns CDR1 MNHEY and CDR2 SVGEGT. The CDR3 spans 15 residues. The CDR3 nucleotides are TGTGTCAGCAGTCCCAGGCTTTCCAAAATCAATGAGCAGTTCTTC. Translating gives CVSSPRLSKINEQFF.

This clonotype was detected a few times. CDR3 sequence: CASRRANTEAFF. The CDR3 DNA is TGTGCCAGCAGGCGAGCGAACACTGAAGCTTTCTTT. The V gene is TRBV6-1, the J gene TRBJ1-1; D unresolved. From germline, CDR1 is MNHNS and CDR2 SASEGT. The CDR3 runs to 12 residues. With 6 bases removed from V and 1 base from J, the gap between germline ends came to 6 bases.

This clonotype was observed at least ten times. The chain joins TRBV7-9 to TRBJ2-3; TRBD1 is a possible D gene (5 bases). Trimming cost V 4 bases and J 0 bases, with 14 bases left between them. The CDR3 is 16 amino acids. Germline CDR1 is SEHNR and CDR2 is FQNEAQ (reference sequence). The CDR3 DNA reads TGTGCCAGCAGCTCCCCAGACAGTTCTAGCACAGATACGCAGTATTTT. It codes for CASSSPDSSSTDTQYF.

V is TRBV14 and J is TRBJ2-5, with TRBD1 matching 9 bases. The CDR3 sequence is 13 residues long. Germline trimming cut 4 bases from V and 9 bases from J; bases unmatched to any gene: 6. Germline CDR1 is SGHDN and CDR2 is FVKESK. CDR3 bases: TGTGCCAGCAGCCTGGGGACAGGGTCGGCCCAGTACTTC. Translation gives CASSLGTGSAQYF.

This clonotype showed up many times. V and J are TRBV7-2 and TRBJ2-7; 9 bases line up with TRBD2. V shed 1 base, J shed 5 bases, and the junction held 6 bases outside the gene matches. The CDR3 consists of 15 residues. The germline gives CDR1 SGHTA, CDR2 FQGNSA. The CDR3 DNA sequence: TGTGCCAGCAGCTTAGTTGGCCTAGCGGGACACGAGCAGTACTTC. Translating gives CASSLVGLAGHEQYF.

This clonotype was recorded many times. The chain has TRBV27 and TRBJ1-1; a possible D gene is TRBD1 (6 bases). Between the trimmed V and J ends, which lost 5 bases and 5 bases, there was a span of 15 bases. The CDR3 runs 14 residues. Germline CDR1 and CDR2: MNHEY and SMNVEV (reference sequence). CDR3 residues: CASSTNQGWTEAFF. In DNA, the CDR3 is TGTGCCAGCAGTACCAACCAGGGGTGGACTGAAGCTTTCTTT.

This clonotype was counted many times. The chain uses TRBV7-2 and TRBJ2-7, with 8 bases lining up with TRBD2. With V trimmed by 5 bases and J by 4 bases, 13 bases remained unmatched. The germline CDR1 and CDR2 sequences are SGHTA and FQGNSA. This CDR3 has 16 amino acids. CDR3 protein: CASSREVGLAGYEQYF. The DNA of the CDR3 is TGTGCCAGCAGCCGAGAAGTTGGACTAGCAGGGTACGAGCAGTACTTC.

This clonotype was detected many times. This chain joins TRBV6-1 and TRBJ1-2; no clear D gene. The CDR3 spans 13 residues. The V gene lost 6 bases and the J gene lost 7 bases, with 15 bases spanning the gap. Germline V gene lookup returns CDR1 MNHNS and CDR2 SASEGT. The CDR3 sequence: CASRLEKYSGYTF. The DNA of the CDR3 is TGTGCCAGCAGGCTGGAGAAGTACAGTGGCTACACCTTC.

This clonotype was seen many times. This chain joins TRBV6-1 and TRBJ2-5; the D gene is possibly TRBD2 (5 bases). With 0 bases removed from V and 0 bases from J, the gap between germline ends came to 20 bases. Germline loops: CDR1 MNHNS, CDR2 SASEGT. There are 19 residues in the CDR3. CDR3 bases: TGTGCCAGCAGTGAAGCGCCGGGGTTAAGGGCCCTGTACCAAGAGACCCAGTACTTC. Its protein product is CASSEAPGLRALYQETQYF.

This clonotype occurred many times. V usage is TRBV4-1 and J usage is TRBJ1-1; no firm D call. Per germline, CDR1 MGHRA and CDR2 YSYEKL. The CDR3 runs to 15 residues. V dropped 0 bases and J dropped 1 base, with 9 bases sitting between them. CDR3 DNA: TGCGCCAGCAGCCAAGAAGGGTACCGGAACACTGAAGCTTTCTTT. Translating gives CASSQEGYRNTEAFF.

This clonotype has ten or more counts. CDR3: CASSPDRGNEAFF. The CDR3 coding sequence is TGTGCCAGCAGCCCGGACAGGGGCAATGAAGCTTTCTTT. J is TRBJ1-1 and V is TRBV3-1; 9 bases line up with TRBD1. Germline-derived CDR1 and CDR2 are LGHDT and YNNKEL (reference sequence). V lost 4 bases to trimming and J lost 7 bases; unmatched junction nucleotides: 4. The CDR3 loop spans 13 amino acids. The variable domain in full, completed from reference TRBV3-1 and TRBJ1-1, reads DTAVSQTPKYLVTQMGNDKSIKCEQNLGHDTMYWYKQDSKKFLKIMFSYNNKELIINETVPNRFSPKSPDKAHLNLHINSLELGDSAVYFCASSPDRGNEAFFGQGTRLTVV.

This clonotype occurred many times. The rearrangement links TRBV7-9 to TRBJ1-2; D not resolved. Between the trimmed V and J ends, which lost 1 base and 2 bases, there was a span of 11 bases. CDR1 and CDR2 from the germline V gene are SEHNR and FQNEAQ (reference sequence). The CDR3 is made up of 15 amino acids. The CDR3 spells CASSLGVATNYGYTF. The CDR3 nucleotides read TGTGCCAGCAGCTTAGGGGTAGCAACCAACTATGGCTACACCTTC.

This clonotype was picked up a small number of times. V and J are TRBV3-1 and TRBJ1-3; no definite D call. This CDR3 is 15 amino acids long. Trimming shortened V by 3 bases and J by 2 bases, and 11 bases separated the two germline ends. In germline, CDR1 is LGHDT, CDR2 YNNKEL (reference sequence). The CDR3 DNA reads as TGTGCCAGCAGCCATGGGCTCGGGGCTGGAAACACCATATATTTT. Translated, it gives CASSHGLGAGNTIYF.

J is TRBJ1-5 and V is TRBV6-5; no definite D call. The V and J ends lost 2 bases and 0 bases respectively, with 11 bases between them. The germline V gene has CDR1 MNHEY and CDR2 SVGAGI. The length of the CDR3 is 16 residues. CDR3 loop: CASSYGRHYSNQPQHF. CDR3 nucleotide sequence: TGTGCCAGCAGTTACGGGAGGCATTATAGCAATCAGCCCCAGCATTTT.

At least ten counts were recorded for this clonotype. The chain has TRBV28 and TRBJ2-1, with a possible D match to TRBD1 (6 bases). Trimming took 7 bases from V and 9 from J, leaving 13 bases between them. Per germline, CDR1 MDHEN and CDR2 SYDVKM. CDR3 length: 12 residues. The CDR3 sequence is CASIIRGGEQFF. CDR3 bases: TGTGCCAGCATTATCCGAGGGGGTGAGCAGTTCTTC.

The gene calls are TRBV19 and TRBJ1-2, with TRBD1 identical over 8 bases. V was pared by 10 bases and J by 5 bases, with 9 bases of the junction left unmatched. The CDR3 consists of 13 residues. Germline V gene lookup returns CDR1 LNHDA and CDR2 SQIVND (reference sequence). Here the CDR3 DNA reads TGTGCCACCCGGACAGGGTACCCATATGGCTACACCTTC. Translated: CATRTGYPYGYTF. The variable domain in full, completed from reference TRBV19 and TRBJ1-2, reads DGGITQSPKYLFRKEGQNVTLSCEQNLNHDAMYWYRQDPGQGLRLIYYSQIVNDFQKGDIAEGYSVSREKKESFPLTVTSAQKNPTAFYLCATRTGYPYGYTFGSGTRLTVV.

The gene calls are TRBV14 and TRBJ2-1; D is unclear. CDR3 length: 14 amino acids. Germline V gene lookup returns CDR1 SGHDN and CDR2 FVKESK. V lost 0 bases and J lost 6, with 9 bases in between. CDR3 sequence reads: CASSQDFRPNEQFF. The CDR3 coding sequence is TGTGCCAGCAGCCAAGATTTCCGCCCCAATGAGCAGTTCTTC.

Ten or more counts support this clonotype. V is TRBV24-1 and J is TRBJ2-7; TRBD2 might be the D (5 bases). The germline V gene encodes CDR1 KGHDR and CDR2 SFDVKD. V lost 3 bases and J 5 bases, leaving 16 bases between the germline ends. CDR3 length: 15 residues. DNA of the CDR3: TGTGCCACCAGTGATCCGGGGAAGCGCGCTGACGAGCAGTACTTC. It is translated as CATSDPGKRADEQYF.

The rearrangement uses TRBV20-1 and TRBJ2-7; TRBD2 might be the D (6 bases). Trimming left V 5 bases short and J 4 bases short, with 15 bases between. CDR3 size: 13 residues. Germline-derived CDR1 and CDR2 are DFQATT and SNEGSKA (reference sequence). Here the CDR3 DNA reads TGCAGTGCTGAGCGCCGGGGGTCGTACGAGCAGTACTTC. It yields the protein CSAERRGSYEQYF.

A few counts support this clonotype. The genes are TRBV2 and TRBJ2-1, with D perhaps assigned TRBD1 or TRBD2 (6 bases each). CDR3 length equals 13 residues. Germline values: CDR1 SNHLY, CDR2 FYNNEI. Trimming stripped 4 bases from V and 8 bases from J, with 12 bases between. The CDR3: CASSGMGGDEQFF. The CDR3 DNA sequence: TGTGCCAGCAGTGGGATGGGGGGCGATGAGCAGTTCTTC. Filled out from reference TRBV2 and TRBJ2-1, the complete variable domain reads EPEVTQTPSHQVTQMGQEVILRCVPISNHLYFYWYRQILGQKVEFLVSFYNNEISEKSEIFDDQFSVERPDGSNFTLKIRSTKLEDSAMYFCASSGMGGDEQFFGPGTRLTVL.

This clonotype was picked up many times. DNA for the CDR3: TGTGCTAGTGGTTTGGTACTAAGAGGTCTGGGAAACACCATATATTTT. Translating gives CASGLVLRGLGNTIYF. The V and J genes are TRBV12-5 and TRBJ1-3; D gene unclear. Trimming took 0 bases from V and 4 from J, leaving 13 bases between them. This CDR3 has 16 amino acids. Germline values: CDR1 LGHNT, CDR2 FRNRAP.

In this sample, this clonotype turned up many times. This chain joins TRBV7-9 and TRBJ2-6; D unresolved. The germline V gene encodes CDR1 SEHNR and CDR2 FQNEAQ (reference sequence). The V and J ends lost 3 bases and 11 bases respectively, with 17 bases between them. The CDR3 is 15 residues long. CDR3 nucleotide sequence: TGTGCCAGCAGCTTGGCGTTACGCGGCAAACACGTCCTGACTTTC. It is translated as CASSLALRGKHVLTF. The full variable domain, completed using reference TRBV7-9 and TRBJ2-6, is DTGVSQNPRHKITKRGQNVTFRCDPISEHNRLYWYRQTLGQGPEFLTYFQNEAQLEKSRLLSDRFSAERPKGSFSTLEIQRTEQGDSAMYLCASSLALRGKHVLTFGAGSRLTVL.

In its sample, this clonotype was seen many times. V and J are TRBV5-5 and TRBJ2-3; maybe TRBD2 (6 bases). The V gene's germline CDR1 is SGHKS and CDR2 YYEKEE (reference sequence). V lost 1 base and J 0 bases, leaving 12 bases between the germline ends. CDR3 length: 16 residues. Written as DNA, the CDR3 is TGTGCCAGCAGCTTGTGGGACTCACTCAGCACAGATACGCAGTATTTT. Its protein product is CASSLWDSLSTDTQYF.

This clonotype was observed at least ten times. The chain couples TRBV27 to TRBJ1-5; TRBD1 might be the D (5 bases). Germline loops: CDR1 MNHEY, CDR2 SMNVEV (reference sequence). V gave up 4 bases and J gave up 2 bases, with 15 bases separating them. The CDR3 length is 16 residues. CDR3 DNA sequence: TGTGCCAGCAGTTCCGGGACCCTAGGAGGCAATCAGCCCCAGCATTTT. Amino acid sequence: CASSSGTLGGNQPQHF.

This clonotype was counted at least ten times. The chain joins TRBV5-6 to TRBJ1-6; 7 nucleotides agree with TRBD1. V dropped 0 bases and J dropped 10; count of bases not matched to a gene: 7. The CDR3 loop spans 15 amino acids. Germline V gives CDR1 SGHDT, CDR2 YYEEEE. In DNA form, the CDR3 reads TGTGCCAGCAGCTTGGTCTGGGACAGTTCCTCACCCCTCCACTTT. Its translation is CASSLVWDSSSPLHF. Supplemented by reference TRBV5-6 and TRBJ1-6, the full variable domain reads DAGVTQSPTHLIKTRGQQVTLRCSPKSGHDTVSWYQQALGQGPQFIFQYYEEEERQRGNFPDRFSGHQFPNYSSELNVNALLLGDSALYLCASSLVWDSSSPLHFGNGTRLTVT.

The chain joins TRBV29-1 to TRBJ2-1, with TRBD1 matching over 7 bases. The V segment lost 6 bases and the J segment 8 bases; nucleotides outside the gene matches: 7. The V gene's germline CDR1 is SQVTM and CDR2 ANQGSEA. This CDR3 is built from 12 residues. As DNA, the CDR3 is TGCAGCGTGGAACAGGGGCGGTATGAGCAGTTCTTC. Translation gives CSVEQGRYEQFF.